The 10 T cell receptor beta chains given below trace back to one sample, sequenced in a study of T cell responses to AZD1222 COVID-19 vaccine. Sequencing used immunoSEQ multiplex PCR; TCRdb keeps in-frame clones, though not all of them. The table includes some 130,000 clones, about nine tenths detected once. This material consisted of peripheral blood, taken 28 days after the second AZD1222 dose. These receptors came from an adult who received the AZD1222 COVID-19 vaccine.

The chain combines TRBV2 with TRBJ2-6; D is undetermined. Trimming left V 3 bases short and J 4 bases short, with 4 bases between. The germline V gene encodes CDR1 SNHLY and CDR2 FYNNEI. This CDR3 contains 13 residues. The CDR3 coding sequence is TGTGCCAGCAGTGATGTCGGGGCCAACGTCCTGACTTTC. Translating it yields CASSDVGANVLTF.

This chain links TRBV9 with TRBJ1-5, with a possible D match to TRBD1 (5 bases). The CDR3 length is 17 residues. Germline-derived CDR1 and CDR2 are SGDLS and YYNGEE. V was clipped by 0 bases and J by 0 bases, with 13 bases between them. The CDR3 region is CASSVGGDPDSNQPQHF. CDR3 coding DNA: TGTGCCAGCAGCGTAGGGGGGGACCCAGATAGCAATCAGCCCCAGCATTTT.

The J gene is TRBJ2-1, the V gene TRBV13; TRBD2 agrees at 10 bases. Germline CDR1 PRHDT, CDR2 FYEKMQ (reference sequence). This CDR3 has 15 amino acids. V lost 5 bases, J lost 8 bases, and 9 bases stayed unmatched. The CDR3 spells CASSRELAGLDEQFF. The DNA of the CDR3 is TGTGCCAGCAGCCGAGAACTAGCGGGATTGGATGAGCAGTTCTTC.

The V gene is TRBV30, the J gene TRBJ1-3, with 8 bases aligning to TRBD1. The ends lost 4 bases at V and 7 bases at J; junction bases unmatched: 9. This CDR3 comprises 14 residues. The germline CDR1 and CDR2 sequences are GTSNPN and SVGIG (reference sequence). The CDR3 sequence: CAWNPPQGANTIYF. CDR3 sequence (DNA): TGTGCCTGGAATCCACCCCAGGGGGCGAACACCATATATTTT.

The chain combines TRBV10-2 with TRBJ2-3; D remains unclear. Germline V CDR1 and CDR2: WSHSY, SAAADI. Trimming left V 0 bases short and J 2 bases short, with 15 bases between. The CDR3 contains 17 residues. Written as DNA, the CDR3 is TGCGCCAGCAGTGAGTCGTATCAGGCCAGACCCACAGATACGCAGTATTTT. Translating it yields CASSESYQARPTDTQYF.

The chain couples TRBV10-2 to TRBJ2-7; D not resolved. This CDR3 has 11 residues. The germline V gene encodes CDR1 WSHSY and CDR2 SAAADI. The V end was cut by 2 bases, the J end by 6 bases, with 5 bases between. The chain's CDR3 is CASSERSEQYF. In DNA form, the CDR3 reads TGCGCCAGCAGTGAGAGGAGCGAGCAGTACTTC.

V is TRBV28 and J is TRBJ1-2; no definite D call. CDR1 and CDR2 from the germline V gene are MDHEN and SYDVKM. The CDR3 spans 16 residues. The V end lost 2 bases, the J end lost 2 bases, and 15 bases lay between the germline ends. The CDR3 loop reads CASSLRSFLFNYGYTF. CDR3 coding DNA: TGTGCCAGCAGTTTAAGGTCCTTCCTATTCAACTATGGCTACACCTTC.

The CDR3: CSVEAAARGGTEAFF. CDR3 DNA sequence: TGCAGCGTTGAGGCGGCTGCCAGGGGGGGCACTGAAGCTTTCTTT. This rearrangement joins TRBV29-1 to TRBJ1-1, with TRBD1 identical over 7 bases. The length of the CDR3 is 15 residues. CDR1 and CDR2 (germline): SQVTM, ANQGSEA. With 3 bases clipped from V and 4 bases from J, the junction kept 11 bases outside the gene matches.

The CDR3 reads CASSSQDTDTQYF. The CDR3 nucleotides read TGTGCCAGCAGTTCACAGGATACAGATACGCAGTATTTT. The rearrangement joins TRBV28 to TRBJ2-3; perhaps TRBD1 as D (5 bases). The V end lost 4 bases, the J end lost 3 bases, and 8 bases lay between the germline ends. Per germline, CDR1 MDHEN and CDR2 SYDVKM. There are 13 residues in the CDR3.

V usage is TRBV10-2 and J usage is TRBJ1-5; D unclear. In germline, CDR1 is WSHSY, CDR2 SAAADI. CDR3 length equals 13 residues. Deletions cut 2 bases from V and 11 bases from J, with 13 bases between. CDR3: CASSEGLSRAQHF. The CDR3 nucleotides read TGCGCCAGCAGTGAGGGCCTGTCTCGGGCCCAGCATTTT.